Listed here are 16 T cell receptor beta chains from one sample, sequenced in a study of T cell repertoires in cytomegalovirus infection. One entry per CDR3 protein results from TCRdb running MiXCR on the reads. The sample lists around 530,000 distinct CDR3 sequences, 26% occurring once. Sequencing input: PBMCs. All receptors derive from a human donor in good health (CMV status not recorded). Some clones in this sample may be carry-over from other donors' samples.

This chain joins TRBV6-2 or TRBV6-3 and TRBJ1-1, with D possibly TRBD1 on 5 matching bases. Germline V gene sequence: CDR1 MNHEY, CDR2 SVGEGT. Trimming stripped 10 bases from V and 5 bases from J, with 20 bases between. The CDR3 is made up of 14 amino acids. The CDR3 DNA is TGTGCCACCACCCTGGGAGGGGTCAGAACTGAAGCTTTCTTT. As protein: CATTLGGVRTEAFF.

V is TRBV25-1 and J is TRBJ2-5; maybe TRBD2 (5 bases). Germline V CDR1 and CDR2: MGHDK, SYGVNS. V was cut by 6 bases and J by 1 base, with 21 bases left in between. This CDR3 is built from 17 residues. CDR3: CASSPRRAGVIQETQYF. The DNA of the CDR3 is TGTGCCAGCAGCCCGAGGCGGGCAGGCGTCATCCAAGAGACCCAGTACTTC. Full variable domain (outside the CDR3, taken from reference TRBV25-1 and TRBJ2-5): EADIYQTPRYLVIGTGKKITLECSQTMGHDKMYWYQQDPGMELHLIHYSYGVNSTEKGDLSSESTVSRIRTEHFPLTLESARPSHTSQYLCASSPRRAGVIQETQYFGPGTRLLVL.

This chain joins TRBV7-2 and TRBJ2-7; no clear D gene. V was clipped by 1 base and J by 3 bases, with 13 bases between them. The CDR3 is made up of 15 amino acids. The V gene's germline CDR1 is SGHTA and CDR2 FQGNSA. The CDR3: CASSLEGRWSYEQYF. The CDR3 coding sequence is TGTGCCAGCAGCTTAGAAGGCAGGTGGAGCTACGAGCAGTACTTC.

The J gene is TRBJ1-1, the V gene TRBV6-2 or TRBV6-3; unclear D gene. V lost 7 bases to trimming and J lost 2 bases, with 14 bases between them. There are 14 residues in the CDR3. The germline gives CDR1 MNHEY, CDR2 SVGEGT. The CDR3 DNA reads TGTGCCAGCACCCAAATTGCGGTCAACACTGAAGCTTTCTTT. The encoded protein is CASTQIAVNTEAFF.

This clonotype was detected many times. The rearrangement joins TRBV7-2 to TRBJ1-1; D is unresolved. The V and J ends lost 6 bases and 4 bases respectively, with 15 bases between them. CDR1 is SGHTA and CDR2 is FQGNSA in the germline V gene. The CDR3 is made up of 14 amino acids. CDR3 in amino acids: CASRRAAASTEAFF. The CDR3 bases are TGTGCCAGCAGGCGGGCGGCAGCGAGCACTGAAGCTTTCTTT.

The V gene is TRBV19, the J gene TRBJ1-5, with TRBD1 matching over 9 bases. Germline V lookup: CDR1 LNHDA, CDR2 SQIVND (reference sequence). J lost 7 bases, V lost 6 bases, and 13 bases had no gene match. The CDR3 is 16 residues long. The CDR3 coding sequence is TGTGCCAGTAGCTCGGACAGGGGCTTCCTCCGGCAGCCCCAGCATTTT. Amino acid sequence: CASSSDRGFLRQPQHF.

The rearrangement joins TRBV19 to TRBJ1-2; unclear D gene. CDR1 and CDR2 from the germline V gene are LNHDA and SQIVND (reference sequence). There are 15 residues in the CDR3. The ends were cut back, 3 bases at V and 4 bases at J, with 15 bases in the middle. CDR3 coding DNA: TGTGCCAGTAGTATCCAATCGGGAGCCGCCTATGGCTACACCTTC. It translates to CASSIQSGAAYGYTF.

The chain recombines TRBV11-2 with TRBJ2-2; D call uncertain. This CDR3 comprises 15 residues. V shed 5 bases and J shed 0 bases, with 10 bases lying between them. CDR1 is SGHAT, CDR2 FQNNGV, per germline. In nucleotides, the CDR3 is TGTGCCAGCAGCCTCGGGCTTACGAACACCGGGGAGCTGTTTTTT. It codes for CASSLGLTNTGELFF.

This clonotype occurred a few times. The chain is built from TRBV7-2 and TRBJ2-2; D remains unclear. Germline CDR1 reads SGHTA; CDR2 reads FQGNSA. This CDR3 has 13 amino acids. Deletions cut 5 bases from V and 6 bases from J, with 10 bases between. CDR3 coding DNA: TGTGCCAGCAGCCCTCGTATCCCCGGGGAGCTGTTTTTT. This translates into CASSPRIPGELFF.

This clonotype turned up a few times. CDR3 sequence reads: CSVTGTSGRAGDTQYF. Here the CDR3 DNA reads TGCAGCGTCACCGGGACTAGCGGGAGGGCCGGGGATACGCAGTATTTT. The V and J genes are TRBV29-1 and TRBJ2-3; 16 bases map to TRBD2. The J segment lost 6 bases and the V segment lost 6 bases, leaving 9 bases of the junction unmatched. The CDR3 totals 16 residues. Germline lookup yields CDR1 SQVTM and CDR2 ANQGSEA.

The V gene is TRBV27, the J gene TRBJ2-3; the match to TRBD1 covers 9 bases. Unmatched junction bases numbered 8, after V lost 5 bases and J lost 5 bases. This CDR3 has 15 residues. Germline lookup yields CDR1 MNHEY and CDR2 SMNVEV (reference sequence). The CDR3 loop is CASSLYRGQGDTQYF. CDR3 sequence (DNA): TGTGCCAGCAGTCTATACAGGGGGCAGGGAGATACGCAGTATTTT.

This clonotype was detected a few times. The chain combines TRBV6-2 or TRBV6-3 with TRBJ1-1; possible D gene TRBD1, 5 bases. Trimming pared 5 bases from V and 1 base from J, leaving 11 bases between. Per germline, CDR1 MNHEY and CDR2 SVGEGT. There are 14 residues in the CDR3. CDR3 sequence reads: CASSVTGSNTEAFF. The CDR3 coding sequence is TGTGCCAGCAGTGTTACAGGCTCGAACACTGAAGCTTTCTTT.

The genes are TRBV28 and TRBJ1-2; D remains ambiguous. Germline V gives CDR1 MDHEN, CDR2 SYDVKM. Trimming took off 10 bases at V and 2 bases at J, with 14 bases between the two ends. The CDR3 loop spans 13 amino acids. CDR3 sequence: CATSTRANYGYTF. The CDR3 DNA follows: TGTGCCACCTCCACTCGGGCCAACTATGGCTACACCTTC.

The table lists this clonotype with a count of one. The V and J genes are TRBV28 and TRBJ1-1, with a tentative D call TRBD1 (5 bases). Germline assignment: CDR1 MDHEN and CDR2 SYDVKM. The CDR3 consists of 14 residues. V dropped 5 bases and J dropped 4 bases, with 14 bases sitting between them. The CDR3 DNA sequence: TGTGCCAGCAGTCGTTGGGGGGAGGGCACTGAAGCTTTCTTT. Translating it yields CASSRWGEGTEAFF.

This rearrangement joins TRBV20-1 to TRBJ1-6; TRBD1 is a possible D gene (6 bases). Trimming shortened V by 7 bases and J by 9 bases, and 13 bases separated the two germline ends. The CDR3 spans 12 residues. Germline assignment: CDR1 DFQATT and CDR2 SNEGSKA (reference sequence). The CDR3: CSGSRGGSPLHF. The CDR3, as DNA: TGCAGTGGGAGCAGGGGCGGTTCACCCCTCCACTTT.

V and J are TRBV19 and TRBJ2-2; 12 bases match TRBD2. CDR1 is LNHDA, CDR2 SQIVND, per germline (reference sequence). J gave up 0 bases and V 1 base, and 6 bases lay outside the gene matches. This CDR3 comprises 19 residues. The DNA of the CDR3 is TGTGCCAGTAGTATAGGGGGACTAGCGGGTGACGCGAACACCGGGGAGCTGTTTTTT. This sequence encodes CASSIGGLAGDANTGELFF.